The 29 T cell receptor beta chains given below trace back to one sample, sequenced in a study of cytomegalovirus exposure and HLA in healthy donors. The study ran its PCR with 60 Vbeta and 13 Jbeta primers. Profiled with immunoSEQ multiplex PCR; TCRdb holds only in-frame clones, not every one. Among 170,000 or so clones, 80% were seen once, and the ten largest hold about 0.64%. The sequencing input was PBMCs. The receptor source for this set is a boy between 10 and 17 years old in good health and CMV-seronegative.

J is TRBJ1-5 and V is TRBV19; possible D gene TRBD1, 5 bases. The CDR3 consists of 15 residues. Germline lookup yields CDR1 LNHDA and CDR2 SQIVND (reference sequence). Trimming stripped 3 bases from V and 0 bases from J, with 9 bases between. The chain's CDR3 is CASSIRQNSNQPQHF. The CDR3 coding sequence is TGTGCCAGTAGTATTAGACAGAATAGCAATCAGCCCCAGCATTTT.

The chain combines TRBV5-1 with TRBJ2-7, with D maybe TRBD1 (6 bases). V was trimmed by 0 bases and J by 3 bases, leaving 10 bases between them. Germline V gene data show CDR1 as SGHRS and CDR2 as YFSETQ. This CDR3 region has 14 residues. In nucleotides, the CDR3 is TGCGCCAGCAGCTTGGGGGGGCTAGACTACGAGCAGTACTTC. As protein: CASSLGGLDYEQYF.

The V gene is TRBV27, the J gene TRBJ2-3; TRBD1 matches 7 bases. J gave up 0 bases and V 6 bases, and 6 bases lay outside the gene matches. In germline, CDR1 is MNHEY, CDR2 SMNVEV (reference sequence). The CDR3 covers 15 residues. CDR3 sequence reads: CASRWTGASTDTQYF. DNA for the CDR3: TGTGCCAGCAGGTGGACAGGAGCTAGCACAGATACGCAGTATTTT.

This clone was seen more than once but under ten times. The rearrangement joins TRBV2 to TRBJ1-2; no clear D. CDR1 is SNHLY and CDR2 is FYNNEI in the germline V gene. This CDR3 comprises 15 residues. The germline V and J ends were trimmed by 4 bases and 2 bases, with 14 bases remaining between them. The CDR3 protein is CASSVPLQPNYGYTF. The CDR3 bases are TGTGCCAGCAGTGTCCCCTTACAACCGAACTATGGCTACACCTTC.

The sample holds one count of this clone. The V call is TRBV6-1, the J call TRBJ1-2, with TRBD1 matching over 7 bases. V dropped 1 base and J dropped 7; count of bases not matched to a gene: 6. Germline values: CDR1 MNHNS, CDR2 SASEGT. This CDR3 is built from 14 residues. Here the CDR3 reads CASSEGGRGFGYTF. CDR3 bases: TGTGCCAGCAGTGAAGGTGGCAGGGGGTTTGGCTACACCTTC.

The chain combines TRBV21-1 with TRBJ1-2; the table's D call, TRBD1, has no DNA check behind it. TRBV21-1 is assigned pseudogene status. There are 20 residues in the CDR3. The DNA for the CDR3 is TGTGCCAGCAGCAAAGTTGTCTTTCGTAGCAGGGGGCGCATTAACTATGGCTACACCTTC. Its translation is CASSKVVFRSRGRINYGYTF.

The V gene is TRBV30, the J gene TRBJ1-1, with TRBD1 identical over 9 bases. The CDR3 loop spans 14 amino acids. CDR1 is GTSNPN, CDR2 SVGIG, per germline (reference sequence). V was clipped by 2 bases and J by 1 base; unmatched bases: 2. Here the CDR3 reads CAWSRDRANTEAFF. CDR3 bases: TGTGCCTGGAGTAGGGACAGGGCGAACACTGAAGCTTTCTTT.

The genes are TRBV6-6 and TRBJ1-3; D unclear. The CDR3 has 15 residues. Trimming shortened V by 2 bases and J by 3 bases, and 11 bases separated the two germline ends. Germline assignment: CDR1 MNHNY and CDR2 SVGAGI (reference sequence). The DNA of the CDR3 is TGTGCCAGCAGTTACACGGGGTCGGGTGGAAACACCATATATTTT. Translated: CASSYTGSGGNTIYF.

The V gene is TRBV11-2, the J gene TRBJ2-3; 7 nucleotides align to TRBD2. The junction had 2 bases not matched to a gene; V was cut back by 1 base and J by 4 bases. The CDR3 consists of 14 residues. Germline V gives CDR1 SGHAT, CDR2 FQNNGV. The CDR3 protein is CASSLGLAPDTQYF. DNA of the CDR3: TGTGCCAGCAGCTTAGGACTAGCCCCAGATACGCAGTATTTT.

The V gene is TRBV7-2, the J gene TRBJ2-4; 11 bases agree with TRBD2. The germline CDR1 and CDR2 sequences are SGHTA and FQGNSA. This CDR3 has 16 amino acids. The junction had 1 base not matched to a gene; V was cut back by 3 bases and J by 0 bases. This CDR3 is CASSFGLAGAKNIQYF. For the CDR3, the DNA is TGTGCCAGCAGCTTCGGACTAGCGGGAGCCAAAAACATTCAGTACTTC.

As to this clone: The junction does not match germline at one end; this may be a read error. The rearrangement joins TRBV7-7 to TRBJ2-5; the match to TRBD1 covers 9 bases. CDR1 is SSHAT, CDR2 FNYEAQ, per germline (reference sequence). The CDR3 consists of 14 residues. As DNA, the CDR3 is TGTGCTAGCAGTCCCACAGGGGGCGGGGAGACCCAGTACTTC. Amino acids: CASSPTGGGETQYF.

CDR3 amino acids: CASSPGQGDGYTF. The CDR3, as DNA: TGTGCCAGCAGCCCCGGACAGGGCGATGGCTACACCTTC. The rearrangement links TRBV6-5 to TRBJ1-2, with TRBD1 identical over 8 bases. V trimming: 6 bases; J trimming: 6 bases; junction bases outside the gene matches: 6. Germline assignment: CDR1 MNHEY and CDR2 SVGAGI. There are 13 residues in the CDR3.

This chain connects TRBV7-3 to TRBJ2-3; D may be TRBD2 (5 bases). This CDR3 has 15 residues. Trimming took 5 bases from V and 2 from J, leaving 14 bases between them. CDR1 is SGHTA and CDR2 is FQGTGA in the germline V gene. CDR3 loop: CASSASPLLTDTQYF. The CDR3 DNA reads as TGTGCCAGCAGCGCTAGCCCTCTCCTCACAGATACGCAGTATTTT.

The V and J genes are TRBV10-3 and TRBJ1-6, with D maybe TRBD1 (6 bases). CDR1 ENHRY and CDR2 SYGVKD come from the germline V gene. The CDR3 sequence is 18 residues long. The V and J ends lost 3 bases and 5 bases respectively, with 20 bases between them. DNA of the CDR3: TGTGCCATCAGTGACACTTCCGTTTACAGGGTAGATAATTCACCCCTCCACTTT. Protein sequence: CAISDTSVYRVDNSPLHF.

V is TRBV18 and J is TRBJ2-1, with 10 bases aligning to TRBD1. Germline V gene sequence: CDR1 KGHSH, CDR2 LQKENI. The J segment lost 7 bases and the V segment lost 6 bases, leaving 15 bases of the junction unmatched. The CDR3 totals 17 residues. The CDR3 coding sequence is TGTGCCAGCTCCCCGAGACAGGGGACAGGGGATCAAAATGAGCAGTTCTTC. Translating it yields CASSPRQGTGDQNEQFF.

The rearrangement uses TRBV9 and TRBJ2-6, with D hard to call. With 6 bases removed from V and 0 bases from J, the gap between germline ends came to 16 bases. CDR1 is SGDLS, CDR2 YYNGEE, per germline. The CDR3 sequence is 17 residues long. The CDR3 sequence is CASNGAVLYSGANVLTF. CDR3 DNA: TGTGCCAGCAACGGAGCAGTTCTCTACTCTGGGGCCAACGTCCTGACTTTC.

V is TRBV6-1 and J is TRBJ1-1; TRBD1 aligns across 7 bases. The CDR3 extends over 13 amino acids. V gave up 4 bases and J gave up 10 bases; unmatched junction bases: 9. Germline loops: CDR1 MNHNS, CDR2 SASEGT. The CDR3: CASSVGGGNGAFF. CDR3 DNA: TGTGCCAGCAGTGTTGGAGGGGGCAACGGAGCTTTCTTT.

In its sample, this clone was seen a few times. This rearrangement joins TRBV6-1 to TRBJ1-6, with TRBD1 identical over 7 bases. V lost 3 bases and J lost 14; bases outside the gene matches: 10. This CDR3 is built from 14 residues. The germline V gene encodes CDR1 MNHNS and CDR2 SASEGT. CDR3 nucleotides: TGTGCCAGCAGTGAGACAGGGACCCTTACGGCCCTCCACTTT. This sequence encodes CASSETGTLTALHF.

The chain combines TRBV18 with TRBJ1-1, with a weak D call TRBD1 (5 bases). V lost 5 bases, J lost 6 bases, and 10 bases lay in between. The CDR3 runs to 12 residues. Germline V gene lookup returns CDR1 KGHSH and CDR2 LQKENI. For the CDR3, the DNA is TGTGCCAGCTCAAAAGGGGTTGCTGAAGCTTTCTTT. Its protein is CASSKGVAEAFF. Full variable domain (outside the CDR3, taken from reference TRBV18 and TRBJ1-1): NAGVMQNPRHLVRRRGQEARLRCSPMKGHSHVYWYRQLPEEGLKFMVYLQKENIIDESGMPKERFSAEFPKEGPSILRIQQVVRGDSAAYFCASSKGVAEAFFGQGTRLTVV.

J is TRBJ2-2 and V is TRBV7-9; possibly TRBD1 for D (6 bases). Trimming pared 6 bases from V and 2 bases from J, leaving 16 bases between. CDR1 SEHNR and CDR2 FQNEAQ come from the germline V gene (reference sequence). This CDR3 spans 16 amino acids. CDR3 coding DNA: TGTGCCAGCAGGCCGACGAGGGGGTTTAACACCGGGGAGCTGTTTTTT. It yields the protein CASRPTRGFNTGELFF.

This clone was seen once. The CDR3 DNA reads TGTGCCAGCAGTTACGCGAACAGGGGAAAGGGAGAGACCCAGTACTTC. As protein: CASSYANRGKGETQYF. The rearrangement links TRBV6-5 to TRBJ2-5; 7 nucleotides match TRBD1. The germline gives CDR1 MNHEY, CDR2 SVGAGI. V was clipped by 2 bases and J by 4 bases; unmatched bases: 10. The CDR3 runs 16 residues.

The chain combines TRBV9 with TRBJ2-7; TRBD2 is a possible D gene (6 bases). V was trimmed by 0 bases and J by 6 bases, leaving 10 bases between them. CDR1 and CDR2 (germline): SGDLS, YYNGEE. The CDR3 has 13 residues. In DNA, the CDR3 is TGTGCCAGCAGCGTAGTCGGGGGAAGCGAGCAGTACTTC. Translating it yields CASSVVGGSEQYF.

The chain combines TRBV7-3 with TRBJ2-1, with 9 bases lining up with TRBD2. Germline CDR1 SGHTA, CDR2 FQGTGA. The CDR3 extends over 18 amino acids. J was trimmed by 0 bases and V by 6 bases; bases with no gene match: 12. CDR3: CASSFARTSAYSYNEQFF. CDR3 nucleotides: TGTGCCAGCAGTTTTGCCAGGACTAGCGCATACTCCTACAATGAGCAGTTCTTC. The whole variable domain, filled in from reference TRBV7-3 and TRBJ2-1, reads GAGVSQTPSNKVTEKGKYVELRCDPISGHTALYWYRQSLGQGPEFLIYFQGTGAADDSGLPNDRFFAVRPEGSVSTLKIQRTERGDSAVYLCASSFARTSAYSYNEQFFGPGTRLTVL.

The rearrangement uses TRBV27 and TRBJ1-2, with 7 bases identical to TRBD1. The V and J ends lost 4 bases and 6 bases, in that order; junction bases with no gene match: 11. Germline CDR1 is MNHEY and CDR2 is SMNVEV (reference sequence). The CDR3 sequence is 15 residues long. The CDR3 spells CASSSPTGKRDGYTF. As DNA, the CDR3 is TGTGCCAGCAGTTCCCCGACAGGGAAGCGGGATGGCTACACCTTC.

This clone has just a few counts. This chain links TRBV19 with TRBJ1-2; D gene ambiguous. V lost 1 base and J lost 6, with 6 bases in between. The CDR3 is made up of 12 amino acids. Germline-derived CDR1 and CDR2 are LNHDA and SQIVND (reference sequence). The CDR3 DNA sequence: TGTGCCAGTAGTATAGGAGAGAATGGCTACACCTTC. Encoded protein: CASSIGENGYTF.

The rearrangement uses TRBV15 and TRBJ1-2; possibly TRBD1 for D (5 bases). Trimming cost V 0 bases and J 0 bases, with 11 bases left between them. The CDR3 is 16 amino acids. The germline V gene has CDR1 LNHNV and CDR2 YYDKDF (reference sequence). CDR3 coding DNA: TGTGCCACCAGCAGAGAGTGGGGGGGAACTAACTATGGCTACACCTTC. Residues: CATSREWGGTNYGYTF.

The chain recombines TRBV5-4 with TRBJ2-1; D is possibly TRBD2 (5 bases). Trimming pared 0 bases from V and 9 bases from J, leaving 13 bases between. This CDR3 contains 14 residues. The germline gives CDR1 SGHNT, CDR2 YYREEE (reference sequence). The CDR3 coding sequence is TGTGCCAGCAGCTTGGATCCCCTAGCAGGTGAGCAGTTCTTC. As protein: CASSLDPLAGEQFF.

V gene TRBV7-8 combines with J gene TRBJ2-1; 8 nucleotides line up with TRBD2. The germline V gene has CDR1 SGHVS and CDR2 FQNEAQ. The CDR3 length is 15 residues. Trimming took 1 base from V and 6 from J; bases not matched to a gene: 5. CDR3 sequence (DNA): TGTGCCAGCAGCTTAGTCGGGACTAGGGGCAATGAGCAGTTCTTC. Protein sequence: CASSLVGTRGNEQFF.

This clone was seen a single time. This sequence joins TRBV5-6 and TRBJ1-6, with 7 bases identical to TRBD1. In germline, CDR1 is SGHDT, CDR2 YYEEEE. The CDR3 consists of 15 residues. The ends lost 4 bases at V and 0 bases at J; junction bases unmatched: 1. In nucleotides, the CDR3 is TGTGCCAGCAGCCGGGACAGCTCCTATAATTCACCCCTCCACTTT. Translated: CASSRDSSYNSPLHF.